Below, 25 T cell receptor beta chains from the same sample are listed, as sequenced in a study of identical twins. MiXCR was run by TCRdb on the 5' RACE reads, yielding one entry per CDR3 protein. The repertoire has 1.5 million to 2 million distinct CDR3 sequences, more than 30% of them found once; the top ten carry roughly 0.3%. The sequenced sample was cord blood. These receptors were taken from a newborn girl in good health.

This chain uses TRBV5-6 with TRBJ1-2; 7 bases are a match to TRBD1. Germline assignment: CDR1 SGHDT and CDR2 YYEEEE. The CDR3 extends over 15 amino acids. Trimming cost V 0 bases and J 3 bases; bases outside gene matches: 5. CDR3 sequence: CASSLDQGVYYGYTF. The DNA for the CDR3 is TGTGCCAGCAGCTTGGATCAGGGGGTGTACTATGGCTACACCTTC.

The table lists this clonotype with a few counts. The rearrangement uses TRBV4-2 and TRBJ1-4; maybe TRBD1 (6 bases). The CDR3 runs 16 residues. V was shortened by 0 bases and J by 10 bases, with 18 bases between the two germline ends. Germline CDR1 LGHNA, CDR2 YNFKEQ. As DNA, the CDR3 is TGTGCCAGCAGCCAAGATATCTTCGGGGGCGAGGGAAAACTGTTTTTT. Translation gives CASSQDIFGGEGKLFF.

This chain joins TRBV11-1 and TRBJ2-2; possibly TRBD2 for D (6 bases). CDR1 and CDR2 from the germline V gene are SGHAT and FQDESV (reference sequence). The CDR3 length is 14 residues. Trimming removed 2 bases at V and 6 bases at J, with 10 bases between. This CDR3 is CASSLRRDPGELFF. CDR3 nucleotides: TGTGCCAGCAGCTTAAGGAGGGATCCCGGGGAGCTGTTTTTT.

This clonotype has only a few counts. The chain employs TRBV6-1 and TRBJ1-5, with TRBD1 matching over 11 bases. Unmatched junction bases numbered 8, after V lost 6 bases and J lost 4 bases. This CDR3 has 16 amino acids. Germline lookup yields CDR1 MNHNS and CDR2 SASEGT. CDR3 coding DNA: TGTGCCAGCAGCCCAAGGGACAGGGGGTGGAATCAGCCCCAGCATTTT. It specifies CASSPRDRGWNQPQHF.

The rearrangement uses TRBV4-2 and TRBJ2-7; no clear D gene. Trimming took off 2 bases at V and 7 bases at J, with 18 bases between the two ends. From germline, CDR1 is LGHNA and CDR2 YNFKEQ. This CDR3 spans 15 amino acids. The CDR3 loop reads CASSQQPFSEWEQYF. The CDR3 DNA reads TGTGCCAGCAGCCAACAGCCCTTTTCGGAATGGGAGCAGTACTTC.

The rearrangement uses TRBV5-1 and TRBJ1-2, with TRBD1 matching 9 bases. The V gene's germline CDR1 is SGHRS and CDR2 YFSETQ. The CDR3 runs to 18 residues. V was clipped by 3 bases and J by 0 bases; unmatched bases: 12. CDR3 amino acids: CASSSLGTGWASNYGYTF. CDR3 bases: TGCGCCAGCAGCTCTCTCGGGACAGGGTGGGCCTCTAACTATGGCTACACCTTC.

This clonotype was counted between two and nine times. The chain employs TRBV28 and TRBJ1-1; D may be TRBD1 (6 bases). Germline V lookup: CDR1 MDHEN, CDR2 SYDVKM. The CDR3 consists of 16 residues. V lost 5 bases and J lost 1, with 17 bases in between. The CDR3 sequence: CASSKPPPGQNTEAFF. The CDR3 DNA follows: TGTGCCAGCAGTAAACCACCTCCGGGACAGAACACTGAAGCTTTCTTT.

This chain links TRBV20-1 with TRBJ2-3; D possibly corresponds to TRBD2 (6 bases). This CDR3 is 14 amino acids long. Trimming cost V 3 bases and J 6 bases, with 16 bases left between them. Per germline, CDR1 DFQATT and CDR2 SNEGSKA (reference sequence). The CDR3: CSASFQGGGDTQYF. CDR3 nucleotide sequence: TGCAGTGCTAGCTTCCAGGGTGGGGGGGATACGCAGTATTTT.

In the case of this clonotype: This may arise from a read error, as a much more abundant clone is one base away. V usage is TRBV3-1 and J usage is TRBJ2-4; D is unresolved. The tail of the sequence fits TRBJ2-5 better, so the J call may be wrong. There are 15 residues in the CDR3. Germline-derived CDR1 and CDR2 are LGHDT and YNNKEL (reference sequence). The CDR3 reads CASSQARHYQGTQYF. CDR3 sequence (DNA): TGTGCCAGCAGCCAAGCCAGACACTACCAAGGGACCCAGTACTTC.

This chain joins TRBV5-1 and TRBJ1-2; a weak D match, TRBD1 (6 bases). Germline CDR1 SGHRS, CDR2 YFSETQ. The CDR3 runs 14 residues. Deletions cut 1 base from V and 4 bases from J, with 11 bases between. The CDR3 region has the DNA TGCGCCAGCAGCTTGACAGGGTACCGCTATGGCTACACCTTC. Translation: CASSLTGYRYGYTF.

V is TRBV27 and J is TRBJ1-1; 7 nucleotides align to TRBD1. Looked up from germline, CDR1 is MNHEY and CDR2 is SMNVEV (reference sequence). With V trimmed by 6 bases and J by 1 base, 8 bases remained unmatched. The CDR3 length is 15 residues. CDR3 DNA sequence: TGTGCCAGCAGAGTAACAGGGGCGTCGAACACTGAAGCTTTCTTT. Translating it yields CASRVTGASNTEAFF.

The chain carries TRBV11-2 and TRBJ1-6; D remains unclear. CDR3 size: 14 residues. Trimming took off 6 bases at V and 4 bases at J, with 10 bases between the two ends. Germline V lookup: CDR1 SGHAT, CDR2 FQNNGV. DNA for the CDR3: TGTGCCAGCAGTCGCGAGCCGTATAATTCACCCCTCCACTTT. Its translation: CASSREPYNSPLHF.

Only a few counts were recorded for this clonotype. The gene calls are TRBV12-3 or TRBV12-4 and TRBJ1-2, with 7 bases aligning to TRBD1. This CDR3 has 12 residues. V lost 5 bases, J lost 8 bases, and 5 bases stayed unmatched. The CDR3 spells CASSHDRVGYTF. In DNA form, the CDR3 reads TGTGCCAGCAGTCATGACAGGGTCGGCTACACCTTC.

The genes are TRBV5-1 and TRBJ2-2; maybe TRBD2 (6 bases). Germline V gives CDR1 SGHRS, CDR2 YFSETQ. This CDR3 is 14 amino acids long. Trimming left V 5 bases short and J 3 bases short, with 11 bases between. The CDR3 nucleotides are TGCGCCAGCAGAACTAGCAGGGACACCGGGGAGCTGTTTTTT. This translates into CASRTSRDTGELFF. Together with reference TRBV5-1 and TRBJ2-2, the CDR3 gives the full variable domain: KAGVTQTPRYLIKTRGQQVTLSCSPISGHRSVSWYQQTPGQGLQFLFEYFSETQRNKGNFPGRFSGRQFSNSRSEMNVSTLELGDSALYLCASRTSRDTGELFFGEGSRLTVL.

This chain uses TRBV20-1 with TRBJ2-1, with 10 bases that match TRBD2. V gave up 1 base and J gave up 6 bases; unmatched junction bases: 9. The germline gives CDR1 DFQATT, CDR2 SNEGSKA (reference sequence). The CDR3 is 16 residues long. As DNA, the CDR3 is TGCAGTGCTAGAGGATCTAGCGGGAGAGTCCCCAATGAGCAGTTCTTC. Translating gives CSARGSSGRVPNEQFF.

This clonotype came up once. This may arise from a read error, as a much more abundant clone is one base away. The rearrangement links TRBV3-1 to TRBJ2-7, with D unclear. V dropped 8 bases and J dropped 7 bases, with 18 bases sitting between them. Germline assignment: CDR1 LGHDT and CDR2 YNNKEL (reference sequence). The CDR3 has 13 residues. The CDR3, as DNA: TGTGCCAGCGGTCGCGGAAACTACAATGAGCAGTACTTC. This translates into CASGRGNYNEQYF.

This clonotype showed up just once. This rearrangement joins TRBV11-2 to TRBJ2-5; tentatively, D is TRBD2 (6 bases). Trimming shortened V by 4 bases and J by 2 bases, and 14 bases separated the two germline ends. Germline values: CDR1 SGHAT, CDR2 FQNNGV. The CDR3 loop spans 15 amino acids. This CDR3 reads CASSSRLGPQETQYF. DNA of the CDR3: TGTGCCAGCAGCTCTCGACTAGGGCCTCAAGAGACCCAGTACTTC.

This clonotype was picked up a small number of times. This chain uses TRBV4-2 with TRBJ2-7; the D gene is possibly TRBD2 (5 bases). CDR3 length: 15 amino acids. The germline V gene encodes CDR1 LGHNA and CDR2 YNFKEQ. Deletions cut 0 bases from V and 3 bases from J, with 12 bases between. In nucleotides, the CDR3 is TGTGCCAGCAGCCAAGATATCCTGAGCGGCTACGAGCAGTACTTC. Translated, it gives CASSQDILSGYEQYF.

V gene TRBV5-1 combines with J gene TRBJ2-3, with D uncertain. The CDR3 runs 12 residues. The ends were cut back, 4 bases at V and 4 bases at J, with 7 bases in the middle. The germline gives CDR1 SGHRS, CDR2 YFSETQ. CDR3 amino acids: CASSIHPDTQYF. The CDR3 coding sequence is TGCGCCAGCAGCATACACCCAGATACGCAGTATTTT.

The chain employs TRBV7-8 and TRBJ1-2; 8 bases fit TRBD1. J lost 1 base, V lost 2 bases, and 12 bases had no gene match. CDR1 is SGHVS, CDR2 FQNEAQ, per germline. CDR3 length equals 18 residues. CDR3 protein: CASSLIRQGSHLNYGYTF. The CDR3 bases are TGTGCCAGCAGCTTAATCCGACAGGGGTCCCACCTTAACTATGGCTACACCTTC.

This clonotype was counted at least ten times. V usage is TRBV5-1 and J usage is TRBJ2-1; 11 bases are a match to TRBD2. Losses at the gene ends were 0 bases for V and 2 bases for J; bases not matched to a gene: 7. The CDR3 spans 18 residues. Germline values: CDR1 SGHRS, CDR2 YFSETQ. CDR3 coding DNA: TGCGCCAGCAGCTTGGCTAATAGCGGGAGGGCCCCCTACAATGAGCAGTTCTTC. Translated, it gives CASSLANSGRAPYNEQFF.

This clonotype was found a few times. The chain links TRBV7-8 to TRBJ2-4; 8 bases are shared with TRBD1. The DNA end favors TRBJ2-7, so the J call may be wrong. This CDR3 has 15 residues. Germline V lookup: CDR1 SGHVS, CDR2 FQNEAQ. CDR3: CASSPRPTGGYEQYF. The CDR3 nucleotides read TGTGCCAGCAGCCCACGGCCAACAGGGGGCTACGAGCAGTACTTC.

The V and J genes are TRBV20-1 and TRBJ1-5, with 7 nucleotides matching TRBD1. Germline CDR1 is DFQATT and CDR2 is SNEGSKA (reference sequence). This CDR3 is 17 amino acids long. V dropped 4 bases and J dropped 4; count of bases not matched to a gene: 16. CDR3 loop: CSAKMPGTARANQPQHF. Written as DNA, the CDR3 is TGCAGTGCTAAAATGCCCGGGACAGCCAGGGCAAATCAGCCCCAGCATTTT.

The CDR3 protein is CSASSGRNTCEQYF. The CDR3 nucleotides read TGCAGTGCAAGCAGCGGGAGAAACACCTGCGAGCAGTACTTC. The chain employs TRBV20-1 and TRBJ2-5, with TRBD2 identical over 8 bases. The end of the DNA fits TRBJ2-7 better, so the J call may be wrong. Germline assignment: CDR1 DFQATT and CDR2 SNEGSKA (reference sequence). The CDR3 loop spans 14 amino acids.

The J gene is TRBJ2-6, the V gene TRBV18; D remains unclear. V was cut by 4 bases and J by 2 bases, with 9 bases left in between. The CDR3 is made up of 15 amino acids. Germline-derived CDR1 and CDR2 are KGHSH and LQKENI. The CDR3 DNA follows: TGTGCCAGCTCACTGTACACCACTGGGGCCAACGTCCTGACTTTC. This encodes CASSLYTTGANVLTF.